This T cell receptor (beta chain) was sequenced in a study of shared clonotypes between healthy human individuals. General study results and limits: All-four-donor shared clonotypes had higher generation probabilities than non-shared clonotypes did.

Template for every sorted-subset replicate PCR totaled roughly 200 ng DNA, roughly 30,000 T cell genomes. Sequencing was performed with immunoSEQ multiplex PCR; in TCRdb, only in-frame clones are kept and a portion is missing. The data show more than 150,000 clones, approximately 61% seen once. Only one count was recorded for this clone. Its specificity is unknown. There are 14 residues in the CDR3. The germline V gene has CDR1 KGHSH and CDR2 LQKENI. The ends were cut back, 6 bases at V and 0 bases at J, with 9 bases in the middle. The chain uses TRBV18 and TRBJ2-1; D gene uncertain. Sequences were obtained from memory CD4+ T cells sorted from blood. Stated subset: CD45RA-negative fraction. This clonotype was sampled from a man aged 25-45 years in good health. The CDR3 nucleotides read TGTGCCAGCTCGTACCTGGGCTCCTACAATGAGCAGTTCTTC. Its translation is CASSYLGSYNEQFF.